The 29 T cell receptor beta chains below were found in one sample sequenced in a study of T cell clones after liver transplantation. Only in-frame clones appear in the TCRdb table, and some are missing; sequencing was by immunoSEQ multiplex PCR. Of about 75,000 clones detected, roughly 84% appear once; the ten largest clones hold 2% to 2.5%. Sequencing used CD4+ T cells from blood, obtained about 50 months after liver transplant. The receptors come from a human patient who received a liver transplant. The graft donor may be the source of some T cells.

This chain joins TRBV2 and TRBJ2-2; 11 nucleotides align to TRBD2. Trimming removed 4 bases from V and 8 bases from J; junction bases left unmatched: 6. CDR3 length: 15 amino acids. CDR1 SNHLY and CDR2 FYNNEI come from the germline V gene. For the CDR3, the DNA is TGTGCCAGCAGTGTTCTAACTAGCGGGAGTGGGGAGCTGTTTTTT. As protein: CASSVLTSGSGELFF.

The V and J genes are TRBV6-6 and TRBJ2-2; D possibly corresponds to TRBD2 (5 bases). CDR3 length: 13 residues. V was clipped by 7 bases and J by 8 bases, with 14 bases between them. The germline gives CDR1 MNHNY, CDR2 SVGAGI (reference sequence). CDR3 loop: CASTTGNGGELFF. CDR3 sequence (DNA): TGTGCCAGCACAACGGGGAACGGAGGGGAGCTGTTTTTT.

The V and J genes are TRBV7-2 and TRBJ2-7; possible D gene TRBD2, 5 bases. Between the trimmed V and J ends, which lost 1 base and 7 bases, there was a span of 11 bases. In germline, CDR1 is SGHTA, CDR2 FQGNSA. This CDR3 has 13 residues. CDR3 loop: CASSLETRGEQYF. The CDR3 DNA sequence: TGTGCCAGCAGCTTAGAAACGCGCGGGGAGCAGTACTTC.

This chain links TRBV25-1 with TRBJ2-7, with D perhaps TRBD1 or TRBD2 (5 bases each). V lost 3 bases and J 3 bases, leaving 15 bases between the germline ends. Germline CDR1 MGHDK, CDR2 SYGVNS. CDR3 length equals 15 residues. CDR3 DNA: TGTGCCAGCAGTGATGGGGACGTAGGAAGCTACGAGCAGTACTTC. It translates to CASSDGDVGSYEQYF.

The genes are TRBV19 and TRBJ2-7; 7 bases match TRBD2. J lost 3 bases, V lost 3 bases, and 8 bases had no gene match. CDR3 length equals 15 residues. Germline CDR1 is LNHDA and CDR2 is SQIVND (reference sequence). DNA for the CDR3: TGTGCCAGTAGTATCGAGACTAGCTCAATCTACGAGCAGTACTTC. Protein product: CASSIETSSIYEQYF.

This clone was recorded once. The chain combines TRBV13 with TRBJ2-7; 9 nucleotides line up with TRBD1. Germline CDR1 and CDR2: PRHDT and FYEKMQ (reference sequence). V shed 3 bases and J 1 base; nucleotides not matched to a gene: 4. This CDR3 comprises 15 residues. The CDR3, as DNA: TGTGCCAGCAGCTTGACGGGACAGGGATCCTACGAGCAGTACTTC. Its translation is CASSLTGQGSYEQYF.

This clone was observed a single time. The rearrangement joins TRBV4-2 to TRBJ2-7; TRBD2 matches at 16 bases. J was trimmed by 3 bases and V by 4 bases; bases with no gene match: 9. From germline, CDR1 is LGHNA and CDR2 YNFKEQ. The CDR3 is 18 residues long. The DNA for the CDR3 is TGTGCCAGCAGCCCGGGACTAGCGGGGGGGCCGGGAGACTACGAGCAGTACTTC. Protein: CASSPGLAGGPGDYEQYF.

This clone was picked up one time. One end of the junction does not line up with germline, which may come from a read error. The CDR3 here is CASSYRVGETQYF. The CDR3 region has the DNA TGTGCTAGCAGCTATAGGGTGGGGGAGACCCAGTACTTC. V usage is TRBV7-7 and J usage is TRBJ2-5; D gene unclear. The CDR3 covers 13 residues. Germline V lookup: CDR1 SSHAT, CDR2 FNYEAQ (reference sequence).

The chain links TRBV7-2 to TRBJ2-1; 9 bases agree with TRBD2. Losses at the gene ends were 7 bases for V and 3 bases for J; bases not matched to a gene: 13. Per the germline V gene, CDR1 is SGHTA and CDR2 is FQGNSA. The CDR3 runs to 17 residues. The CDR3 bases are TGTGCCAGCATCAGTCGGTGGCGGGGGGGCCTCTACAATGAGCAGTTCTTC. Protein: CASISRWRGGLYNEQFF.

The V gene is TRBV11-1, the J gene TRBJ2-7, with a weak D call TRBD1 (6 bases). The V gene lost 5 bases and the J gene lost 9 bases, with 20 bases spanning the gap. Germline V gene lookup returns CDR1 SGHAT and CDR2 FQDESV (reference sequence). CDR3 length: 14 residues. CDR3 residues: CASSPTTDRTAQYF. The CDR3, as DNA: TGTGCCAGCAGCCCTACTACAGACAGGACGGCGCAGTACTTC.

This sequence joins TRBV7-3 and TRBJ2-3, with TRBD2 identical over 8 bases. With 2 bases clipped from V and 6 bases from J, the junction kept 4 bases outside the gene matches. CDR3 length: 14 residues. From germline, CDR1 is SGHTA and CDR2 FQGTGA. As DNA, the CDR3 is TGTGCCAGCAGCTTAGGGCTAGCGGGCGATACGCAGTATTTT. Protein: CASSLGLAGDTQYF.

The chain has TRBV9 and TRBJ1-1; D gene uncertain. With 1 base removed from V and 7 bases from J, the gap between germline ends came to 11 bases. The CDR3 is 13 residues long. Per the germline V gene, CDR1 is SGDLS and CDR2 is YYNGEE. This CDR3 reads CASSVIGVGEAFF. CDR3 DNA sequence: TGTGCCAGCAGCGTAATTGGGGTGGGTGAAGCTTTCTTT. Full variable domain (rest looked up from reference TRBV9 and TRBJ1-1): DSGVTQTPKHLITATGQRVTLRCSPRSGDLSVYWYQQSLDQGLQFLIQYYNGEERAKGNILERFSAQQFPDLHSELNLSSLELGDSALYFCASSVIGVGEAFFGQGTRLTVV.

V and J are TRBV7-2 and TRBJ2-4; D might be TRBD1 (5 bases). V was trimmed by 5 bases and J by 8 bases, leaving 19 bases between them. Germline V gene sequence: CDR1 SGHTA, CDR2 FQGNSA. This CDR3 is 15 amino acids long. CDR3 nucleotide sequence: TGTGCCAGCAGCCCCCAAAGGGGTCAAAACTACATTCAGTACTTC. This gives the protein CASSPQRGQNYIQYF.

This chain uses TRBV7-2 with TRBJ2-2; 9 nucleotides align to TRBD2. In germline, CDR1 is SGHTA, CDR2 FQGNSA. The V segment lost 5 bases and the J segment 7 bases; nucleotides outside the gene matches: 8. The CDR3 totals 15 residues. DNA of the CDR3: TGTGCCAGCAGCCCCACCAATAGCGGGAGCGGGGAGCTGTTTTTT. This sequence encodes CASSPTNSGSGELFF.

This sequence joins TRBV6-5 and TRBJ1-5, with D possibly matching TRBD1 (6 bases). Trimming removed 0 bases from V and 6 bases from J, with 9 bases in between. There are 14 residues in the CDR3. Germline assignment: CDR1 MNHEY and CDR2 SVGAGI. The CDR3 DNA reads TGTGCCAGCAGTTACTCGACAGGTGGTCAGCCCCAGCATTTT. It encodes CASSYSTGGQPQHF.

In this sample, this clone turned up once. The chain carries TRBV6-6 and TRBJ2-2, with 8 bases matching TRBD2. V dropped 5 bases and J dropped 5; count of bases not matched to a gene: 7. CDR1 is MNHNY, CDR2 SVGAGI, per germline (reference sequence). The length of the CDR3 is 15 residues. The CDR3 nucleotides are TGTGCCAGCAGTCCCTCTCGGGGGGGTACCGGGGAGCTGTTTTTT. Translating gives CASSPSRGGTGELFF.

DNA for the CDR3: TGTGCCAGCAGTTCGACGAGGACACATGGCTACACCTTC. The encoded protein is CASSSTRTHGYTF. This rearrangement joins TRBV11-2 to TRBJ1-2, with D possibly being TRBD1 (5 bases). This CDR3 spans 13 amino acids. Germline assignment: CDR1 SGHAT and CDR2 FQNNGV. Trimming stripped 6 bases from V and 6 bases from J, with 14 bases between.

V and J are TRBV25-1 and TRBJ2-7; 8 bases are shared with TRBD1. Germline CDR1 MGHDK, CDR2 SYGVNS. CDR3 size: 13 residues. J lost 6 bases, V lost 8 bases, and 9 bases had no gene match. CDR3 sequence (DNA): TGTGCCAGCGGGAGGACAGGGATAGGCGAGCAGTACTTC. It encodes CASGRTGIGEQYF.

The V gene is TRBV25-1, the J gene TRBJ1-3; TRBD1 might be the D (5 bases). With 1 base removed from V and 0 bases from J, the gap between germline ends came to 13 bases. Germline CDR1 is MGHDK and CDR2 is SYGVNS. The CDR3 sequence is 17 residues long. In DNA, the CDR3 is TGTGCCAGCAGTGAATTGGGGACGGCGAGCTCTGGAAACACCATATATTTT. It specifies CASSELGTASSGNTIYF. Full variable domain (rest looked up from reference TRBV25-1 and TRBJ1-3): EADIYQTPRYLVIGTGKKITLECSQTMGHDKMYWYQQDPGMELHLIHYSYGVNSTEKGDLSSESTVSRIRTEHFPLTLESARPSHTSQYLCASSELGTASSGNTIYFGEGSWLTVV.

This chain joins TRBV25-1 and TRBJ1-2, with unresolved D. The germline V gene has CDR1 MGHDK and CDR2 SYGVNS. The CDR3 has 12 residues. Deletions cut 4 bases from V and 1 base from J, with 4 bases between. This CDR3 reads CASSGHNYGYTF. CDR3 sequence (DNA): TGTGCCAGCAGTGGACATAACTATGGCTACACCTTC.

V usage is TRBV29-1 and J usage is TRBJ2-7, with TRBD1 identical over 9 bases. Germline assignment: CDR1 SQVTM and CDR2 ANQGSEA. J lost 1 base, V lost 4 bases, and 2 bases had no gene match. This CDR3 region has 13 residues. CDR3 protein: CSVATGGSYEQYF. The CDR3 bases are TGCAGCGTTGCGACAGGGGGATCCTACGAGCAGTACTTC.

This chain uses TRBV5-1 with TRBJ2-2; 9 bases agree with TRBD1. Germline trimming cut 2 bases from V and 3 bases from J; bases unmatched to any gene: 5. The CDR3 has 16 residues. CDR1 is SGHRS and CDR2 is YFSETQ in the germline V gene. The CDR3 region is CASSLTGGVDTGELFF. The DNA for the CDR3 is TGCGCCAGCAGCTTAACAGGGGGCGTTGACACCGGGGAGCTGTTTTTT.

The V and J genes are TRBV11-2 and TRBJ1-3; 10 bases are shared with TRBD1. CDR3 length: 16 amino acids. CDR1 is SGHAT and CDR2 is FQNNGV in the germline V gene. J was trimmed by 4 bases and V by 4 bases; bases with no gene match: 7. The chain's CDR3 is CASSSTRQGAGNTIYF. In DNA, the CDR3 is TGTGCCAGCAGCTCTACCAGACAGGGGGCGGGAAACACCATATATTTT.

This chain connects TRBV7-9 to TRBJ2-3; no firm D call. V dropped 4 bases and J dropped 2 bases, with 7 bases sitting between them. CDR3 size: 13 residues. The V gene's germline CDR1 is SEHNR and CDR2 FQNEAQ (reference sequence). The chain's CDR3 is CASSYSTTDTQYF. CDR3 DNA: TGTGCCAGCAGCTACTCGACCACAGATACGCAGTATTTT. Combining the CDR3 with reference TRBV7-9 and TRBJ2-3 gives the whole variable domain DTGVSQNPRHKITKRGQNVTFRCDPISEHNRLYWYRQTLGQGPEFLTYFQNEAQLEKSRLLSDRFSAERPKGSFSTLEIQRTEQGDSAMYLCASSYSTTDTQYFGPGTRLTVL.

This clone has just a few counts. The chain couples TRBV14 to TRBJ1-2; D possibly corresponds to TRBD1 (6 bases). CDR1 and CDR2 from the germline V gene are SGHDN and FVKESK. With 4 bases removed from V and 3 bases from J, the gap between germline ends came to 9 bases. The length of the CDR3 is 13 residues. CDR3 sequence (DNA): TGTGCCAGCAGCCTCGACAGGTACTATGGCTACACCTTC. Amino acid sequence: CASSLDRYYGYTF.

The J gene is TRBJ2-2, the V gene TRBV19; D is perhaps TRBD2 (6 bases). Germline values: CDR1 LNHDA, CDR2 SQIVND (reference sequence). CDR3 size: 15 residues. Trimming left V 2 bases short and J 3 bases short, with 10 bases between. The CDR3 is CASSITRGHTGELFF. CDR3 sequence (DNA): TGTGCCAGTAGTATAACGCGGGGACACACCGGGGAGCTGTTTTTT.

The rearrangement links TRBV18 to TRBJ1-1; D gene ambiguous. Looked up from germline, CDR1 is KGHSH and CDR2 is LQKENI. The CDR3 extends over 16 amino acids. Trimming pared 3 bases from V and 0 bases from J, leaving 14 bases between. CDR3 sequence reads: CASSPFLDGLNTEAFF. For the CDR3, the DNA is TGTGCCAGCTCACCTTTTTTAGACGGATTGAACACTGAAGCTTTCTTT.

The genes are TRBV23-1 and TRBJ1-6; D unclear. TRBV23-1 is an ORF; its function is uncertain. The CDR3 has 12 residues. V dropped 4 bases and J dropped 8 bases, with 6 bases sitting between them. The CDR3 protein is CASSRSDSPLHF. The CDR3 DNA is TGCGCCAGCAGTCGATCAGATTCACCCCTCCACTTT.

V and J are TRBV7-3 and TRBJ1-6; possible D gene TRBD1, 5 bases. The germline CDR1 and CDR2 sequences are SGHTA and FQGTGA. Between the trimmed V and J ends, which lost 1 base and 8 bases, there was a span of 9 bases. CDR3 length: 14 amino acids. CDR3 protein: CASSLNGGDSPLHF. The CDR3 DNA is TGTGCCAGCAGCTTAAATGGGGGGGATTCACCCCTCCACTTT.